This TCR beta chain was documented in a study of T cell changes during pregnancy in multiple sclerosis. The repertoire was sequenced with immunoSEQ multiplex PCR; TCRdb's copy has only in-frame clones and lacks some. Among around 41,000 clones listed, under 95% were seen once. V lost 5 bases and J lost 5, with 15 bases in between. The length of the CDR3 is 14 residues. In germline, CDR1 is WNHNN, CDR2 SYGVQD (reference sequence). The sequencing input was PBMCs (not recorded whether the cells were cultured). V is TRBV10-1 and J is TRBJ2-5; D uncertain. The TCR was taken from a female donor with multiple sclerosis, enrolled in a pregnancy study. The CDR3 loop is CASSSRASEETQYF. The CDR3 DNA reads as TGCGCCAGCAGTTCCCGGGCTAGTGAGGAGACCCAGTACTTC.